The next 28 T cell receptor beta chains were all read from a single sample in a study of shared clonotypes between healthy human individuals. Measured with immunoSEQ multiplex PCR; TCRdb has only the in-frame clones, and not every one. Of about 2.4 million clones listed, 80% to 95% are singletons. The source material was naive CD4+ T cells from PBMCs. Sample subset: CD45RA+ positively selected. Source of these receptors: a man in his late teens or twenties in good health. Some clones in this sample may be carry-over from other donors' samples.

The J gene is TRBJ2-1, the V gene TRBV29-1; D unresolved. The CDR3 is made up of 14 amino acids. With 6 bases removed from V and 2 bases from J, the gap between germline ends came to 14 bases. Germline V gives CDR1 SQVTM, CDR2 ANQGSEA. The CDR3 DNA reads TGCAGCGTCGGTTACCGGGTAGCCTACAATGAGCAGTTCTTC. It encodes CSVGYRVAYNEQFF.

The rearrangement joins TRBV9 to TRBJ2-7; TRBD2 aligns across 10 bases. The CDR3 extends over 15 amino acids. The junction had 10 bases not matched to a gene; V was cut back by 3 bases and J by 7 bases. CDR1 and CDR2 from the germline V gene are SGDLS and YYNGEE. CDR3 DNA: TGTGCCAGCAGCGCCACTAGCGGGATTTCGGGGGAGCAGTACTTC. Its translation is CASSATSGISGEQYF.

As to this clone: The sample carries other DNA sequences with the same CDR3. The rearrangement joins TRBV5-1 to TRBJ2-5, with D perhaps TRBD2 (7 bases). CDR1 is SGHRS, CDR2 YFSETQ, per germline. The V and J ends lost 4 bases and 5 bases respectively, with 18 bases between them. The CDR3 loop spans 15 amino acids. CDR3 loop: CASSRRVGGGETQYF. CDR3 bases: TGCGCCAGCAGCCGGAGGGTCGGCGGGGGCGAGACCCAGTACTTC.

This chain uses TRBV27 with TRBJ2-5, with 8 bases lining up with TRBD1. With 1 base clipped from V and 4 bases from J, the junction kept 11 bases outside the gene matches. From germline, CDR1 is MNHEY and CDR2 SMNVEV (reference sequence). There are 17 residues in the CDR3. CDR3: CASSLLSPWTGLETQYF. The CDR3 nucleotides are TGTGCCAGCAGTTTATTGAGTCCCTGGACAGGGCTAGAGACCCAGTACTTC.

This sequence joins TRBV7-9 and TRBJ2-1; no reliable D call. The CDR3 runs 16 residues. Trimming cost V 6 bases and J 3 bases, with 18 bases left between them. Germline lookup yields CDR1 SEHNR and CDR2 FQNEAQ (reference sequence). In nucleotides, the CDR3 is TGTGCCAGCAGACCGGATGTGGATCCTTTCTACAATGAGCAGTTCTTC. Translation: CASRPDVDPFYNEQFF.

The rearrangement joins TRBV6-6 to TRBJ1-6, with D hard to call. This CDR3 comprises 16 residues. Per germline, CDR1 MNHNY and CDR2 SVGAGI (reference sequence). The V end lost 3 bases, the J end lost 7 bases, and 16 bases lay between the germline ends. CDR3 in DNA: TGTGCCAGCAGTTATAACCGGCTGCCGGAGAATTCACCCCTCCACTTT. It encodes CASSYNRLPENSPLHF.

The gene calls are TRBV7-9 and TRBJ2-5; TRBD2 might be the D (5 bases). This CDR3 region has 14 residues. Deletions cut 5 bases from V and 1 base from J, with 11 bases between. Per germline, CDR1 SEHNR and CDR2 FQNEAQ (reference sequence). In DNA form, the CDR3 reads TGTGCCAGCAGCCACGGACTTTTCCAAGAGACCCAGTACTTC. It specifies CASSHGLFQETQYF.

As to this clone: Other DNA sequences from this sample encode an identical CDR3 as well. The chain recombines TRBV28 with TRBJ2-4; D perhaps matches TRBD2 (5 bases). The CDR3 sequence is 14 residues long. Per germline, CDR1 MDHEN and CDR2 SYDVKM. Trimming stripped 6 bases from V and 0 bases from J, with 9 bases between. The CDR3 reads CASRTGLAKNIQYF. The CDR3 region has the DNA TGTGCCAGCAGGACGGGATTAGCCAAAAACATTCAGTACTTC.

Concerning this clone: The sample carries other DNA sequences with the same CDR3. The rearrangement links TRBV4-1 to TRBJ2-7, with D possibly called TRBD1 or TRBD2 (5 bases each). V was trimmed by 1 base and J by 4 bases, leaving 5 bases between them. Germline-derived CDR1 and CDR2 are MGHRA and YSYEKL. The CDR3 consists of 12 residues. The CDR3 sequence is CASSQGGYEQYF. CDR3 nucleotide sequence: TGCGCCAGCAGCCAAGGGGGGTACGAGCAGTACTTC.

This sequence joins TRBV5-1 and TRBJ1-5, with 7 bases that match TRBD1. CDR1 and CDR2 from the germline V gene are SGHRS and YFSETQ. The CDR3 extends over 14 amino acids. V dropped 4 bases and J dropped 5; count of bases not matched to a gene: 6. The CDR3 sequence is CASSPGQVDQPQHF. CDR3 DNA: TGCGCCAGCAGCCCAGGACAGGTTGATCAGCCCCAGCATTTT.

The sample holds one count of this clone. The V and J genes are TRBV21-1 and TRBJ2-7. TRBV21-1 is listed as a pseudogene. This CDR3 comprises 15 residues. CDR3 residues: CASSKAWGYRGEQYF. The CDR3 nucleotides read TGTGCCAGCAGCAAAGCTTGGGGGTATCGGGGCGAGCAGTACTTC.

The chain joins TRBV4-1 to TRBJ1-5, with D tentatively TRBD1 (6 bases). The ends were cut back, 1 base at V and 6 bases at J, with 16 bases in the middle. Germline-derived CDR1 and CDR2 are MGHRA and YSYEKL. This CDR3 contains 16 residues. The CDR3 DNA is TGCGCCAGCAGCCAAGTTGTGGGGGCGGGAAGTCAGCCCCAGCATTTT. It codes for CASSQVVGAGSQPQHF.

This clone has a single count. This rearrangement joins TRBV5-1 to TRBJ2-1; TRBD2 aligns across 11 bases. This CDR3 is built from 17 residues. Germline V CDR1 and CDR2: SGHRS, YFSETQ. The V gene end was trimmed by 0 bases and the J gene end by 0 bases; junction bases not matched to a gene: 2. The CDR3 region is CASSLGLAGYSYNEQFF. The DNA of the CDR3 is TGCGCCAGCAGCTTGGGACTAGCGGGGTACTCCTACAATGAGCAGTTCTTC.

This chain links TRBV10-1 with TRBJ1-4; no definite D call. V was pared by 5 bases and J by 0 bases, with 19 bases between. The CDR3 is 18 residues long. Germline assignment: CDR1 WNHNN and CDR2 SYGVQD (reference sequence). The CDR3 sequence is CASSPGRMGFATNEKLFF. The CDR3, as DNA: TGCGCCAGCAGTCCAGGACGGATGGGCTTTGCAACTAATGAAAAACTGTTTTTT.

The rearrangement joins TRBV2 to TRBJ2-2; perhaps D is TRBD1 or TRBD2 (5 bases each). Germline CDR1 SNHLY, CDR2 FYNNEI. Trimming cost V 3 bases and J 9 bases, with 14 bases left between them. The CDR3 totals 14 residues. CDR3 loop: CASSDRGLLRELFF. CDR3 nucleotides: TGTGCCAGCAGTGACCGGGGCCTACTACGGGAGCTGTTTTTT.

The chain joins TRBV6-6 to TRBJ1-2; weak D call: TRBD1 (5 bases). Germline lookup yields CDR1 MNHNY and CDR2 SVGAGI (reference sequence). Trimming left V 5 bases short and J 6 bases short, with 13 bases between. This CDR3 region has 13 residues. The CDR3 loop reads CASSTRGGHGYTF. In DNA, the CDR3 is TGTGCCAGCAGTACACGGGGCGGGCATGGCTACACCTTC.

This chain joins TRBV7-9 and TRBJ2-7; TRBD2 agrees at 9 bases. In germline, CDR1 is SEHNR, CDR2 FQNEAQ (reference sequence). The CDR3 is 15 amino acids. V was clipped by 7 bases and J by 3 bases; unmatched bases: 10. For the CDR3, the DNA is TGTGCCAGCACCAACCCTAGCGGGAAGAACTACGAGCAGTACTTC. Amino acids: CASTNPSGKNYEQYF.

The V call is TRBV5-1, the J call TRBJ1-1; D uncertain. Trimming stripped 2 bases from V and 1 base from J, with 12 bases between. Germline values: CDR1 SGHRS, CDR2 YFSETQ. This CDR3 spans 15 amino acids. The CDR3 loop is CASSLLGGRNTEAFF. Written as DNA, the CDR3 is TGCGCCAGCAGCTTACTAGGAGGAAGGAACACTGAAGCTTTCTTT. Full variable domain (missing parts from reference TRBV5-1 and TRBJ1-1): KAGVTQTPRYLIKTRGQQVTLSCSPISGHRSVSWYQQTPGQGLQFLFEYFSETQRNKGNFPGRFSGRQFSNSRSEMNVSTLELGDSALYLCASSLLGGRNTEAFFGQGTRLTVV.

Comments on this clone: The sample contains more than one DNA sequence encoding this CDR3. The chain has TRBV5-1 and TRBJ2-5, with 8 bases identical to TRBD1. In germline, CDR1 is SGHRS, CDR2 YFSETQ. This CDR3 is 15 amino acids long. V dropped 0 bases and J dropped 1; count of bases not matched to a gene: 2. Here the CDR3 DNA reads TGCGCCAGCAGCTTGGCAGGGGGCTCCCAAGAGACCCAGTACTTC. Translation gives CASSLAGGSQETQYF.

This clone was seen more than once but under ten times. The CDR3 loop reads CASSLYRQAYQPQHF. The CDR3 DNA sequence: TGTGCCAGCAGTTTATATCGTCAGGCTTATCAGCCCCAGCATTTT. The rearrangement joins TRBV28 to TRBJ1-5; no clear D gene. The CDR3 is 15 amino acids. The V end lost 1 base, the J end lost 5 bases, and 12 bases lay between the germline ends. The germline CDR1 and CDR2 sequences are MDHEN and SYDVKM.

The genes are TRBV5-6 and TRBJ1-3; the D gene is possibly TRBD1 (5 bases). This CDR3 comprises 14 residues. Trimming cost V 4 bases and J 2 bases, with 10 bases left between them. Germline V CDR1 and CDR2: SGHDT, YYEEEE. The CDR3 DNA reads TGTGCCAGCAGCCACCGGGGGACTGGAAACACCATATATTTT. Translation gives CASSHRGTGNTIYF.

This chain connects TRBV7-8 to TRBJ2-1; 8 nucleotides line up with TRBD1. V lost 6 bases, J lost 3 bases, and 7 bases stayed unmatched. This CDR3 spans 15 amino acids. Germline values: CDR1 SGHVS, CDR2 FQNEAQ. DNA of the CDR3: TGTGCCAGCAGAACTAGACAGGGGAACTACAATGAGCAGTTCTTC. Its translation is CASRTRQGNYNEQFF. The variable domain in full, with the rest retrieved from reference TRBV7-8 and TRBJ2-1, is GAGVSQSPRYKVAKRGQDVALRCDPISGHVSLFWYQQALGQGPEFLTYFQNEAQLDKSGLPSDRFFAERPEGSVSTLKIQRTQQEDSAVYLCASRTRQGNYNEQFFGPGTRLTVL.

This clone was found once. The V call is TRBV7-2, the J call TRBJ2-6, with D possibly being TRBD1 (5 bases). Trimming pared 0 bases from V and 6 bases from J, leaving 12 bases between. This CDR3 is 16 amino acids long. The germline gives CDR1 SGHTA, CDR2 FQGNSA. The CDR3 is CASSLAFSGKANVLTF. The CDR3 nucleotides read TGTGCCAGCAGCTTAGCGTTTTCAGGGAAGGCCAACGTCCTGACTTTC.

This chain uses TRBV19 with TRBJ2-1; D is undetermined. The CDR3 length is 15 residues. Germline V gene data show CDR1 as LNHDA and CDR2 as SQIVND (reference sequence). The V and J ends lost 6 bases and 6 bases respectively, with 18 bases between them. This chain's CDR3 is CASRTWLARVNEQFF. Here the CDR3 DNA reads TGTGCCAGTAGGACCTGGCTCGCCCGGGTCAATGAGCAGTTCTTC. Combining the CDR3 with reference TRBV19 and TRBJ2-1 gives the whole variable domain DGGITQSPKYLFRKEGQNVTLSCEQNLNHDAMYWYRQDPGQGLRLIYYSQIVNDFQKGDIAEGYSVSREKKESFPLTVTSAQKNPTAFYLCASRTWLARVNEQFFGPGTRLTVL.

This clone was detected only once. This chain links TRBV7-3 with TRBJ2-5; 9 positions agree with TRBD2. V lost 5 bases to trimming and J lost 5 bases; unmatched junction nucleotides: 9. The CDR3 is made up of 15 amino acids. Germline CDR1 reads SGHTA; CDR2 reads FQGTGA. This chain's CDR3 is CASSPLGGRGETQYF. CDR3 in DNA: TGTGCCAGCAGCCCGTTAGGCGGGAGGGGGGAGACCCAGTACTTC.

The gene calls are TRBV4-3 and TRBJ2-1, with D maybe TRBD1 (6 bases). Germline V lookup: CDR1 LGHNA, CDR2 YSLEER. The CDR3 length is 13 residues. Trimming removed 4 bases from V and 4 bases from J, with 8 bases in between. Written as DNA, the CDR3 is TGCGCCAGCAGCCGCGGACAGTACAATGAGCAGTTCTTC. This translates into CASSRGQYNEQFF.

This chain uses TRBV7-9 with TRBJ2-7; 9 nucleotides align to TRBD1. Germline V CDR1 and CDR2: SEHNR, FQNEAQ (reference sequence). Trimming cost V 6 bases and J 4 bases; bases outside gene matches: 7. The CDR3 totals 14 residues. CDR3 sequence: CASRPRDREYEQYF. In DNA form, the CDR3 reads TGTGCCAGCAGGCCACGGGACAGGGAATACGAGCAGTACTTC.

V is TRBV5-8 and J is TRBJ2-1; D is perhaps TRBD1 (6 bases). CDR3 length: 16 residues. Deletions cut 4 bases from V and 0 bases from J, with 14 bases between. Per germline, CDR1 SGHTS and CDR2 YDEGEE. The CDR3 reads CASSKRGGSSYNEQFF. For the CDR3, the DNA is TGTGCCAGCAGCAAACGAGGGGGTAGCTCCTACAATGAGCAGTTCTTC.